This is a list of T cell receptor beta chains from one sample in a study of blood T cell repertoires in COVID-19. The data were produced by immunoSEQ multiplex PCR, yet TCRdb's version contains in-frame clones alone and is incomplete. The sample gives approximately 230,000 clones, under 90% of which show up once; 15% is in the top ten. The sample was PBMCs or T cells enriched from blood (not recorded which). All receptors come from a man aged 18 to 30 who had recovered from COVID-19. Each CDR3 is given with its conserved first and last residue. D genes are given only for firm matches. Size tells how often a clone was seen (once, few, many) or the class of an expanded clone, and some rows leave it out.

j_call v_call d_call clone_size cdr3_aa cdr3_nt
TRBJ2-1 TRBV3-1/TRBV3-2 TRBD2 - CASSQEKREGHEQFF TGTGCCAGCAGCCAAGAAAAGCGGGAGGGCCATGAGCAGTTCTTC
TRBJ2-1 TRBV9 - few CASSVALDYNEQFF TGTGCCAGCAGCGTAGCCCTAGACTACAATGAGCAGTTCTTC
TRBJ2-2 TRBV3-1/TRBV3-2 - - CASTYGTGRGELFF TGTGCCAGCACCTACGGGACTGGGCGCGGGGAGCTGTTTTTT
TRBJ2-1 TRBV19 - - CASSIRGDGYNEQFF TGTGCCAGTAGTATCCGCGGGGATGGTTACAATGAGCAGTTCTTC
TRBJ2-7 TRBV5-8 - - CASSSPWTDYEQYF TGTGCCAGCAGCTCCCCATGGACAGACTACGAGCAGTACTTC
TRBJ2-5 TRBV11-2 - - CASSLDPGHLKRGETQYF TGTGCCAGCAGCTTAGATCCGGGACACCTAAAAAGGGGAGAGACCCAGTACTTC
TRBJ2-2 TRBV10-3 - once CAISEFGLAENTGELFF TGTGCCATCAGTGAGTTTGGGCTAGCCGAGAACACCGGGGAGCTGTTTTTT
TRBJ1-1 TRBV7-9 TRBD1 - CASSSPRGDTEAFF TGTGCCAGCAGCTCGCCCAGGGGGGACACTGAAGCTTTCTTT
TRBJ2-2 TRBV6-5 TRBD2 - CASRPSGGAGELFF TGTGCCAGCAGACCTAGCGGGGGTGCCGGGGAGCTGTTTTTT
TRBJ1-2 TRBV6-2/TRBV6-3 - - CASSKQGRLYGYTF TGTGCCAGCAGTAAACAGGGACGGCTCTATGGCTACACCTTC
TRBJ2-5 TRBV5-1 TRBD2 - CASSLSGGTQETQYF TGCGCCAGCAGCCTTAGCGGGGGGACCCAAGAGACCCAGTACTTC
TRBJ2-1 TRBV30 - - CAWSVGSTSRFF TGTGCCTGGAGTGTAGGGTCAACTAGTCGGTTCTTC
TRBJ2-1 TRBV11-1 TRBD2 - CASSLVVGGAYNEQFF TGTGCCAGCAGCTTAGTCGTGGGGGGGGCCTACAATGAGCAGTTCTTC
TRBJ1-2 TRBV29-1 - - CSVEDRGGDGYTF TGCAGCGTTGAAGATCGGGGGGGAGATGGCTACACCTTC
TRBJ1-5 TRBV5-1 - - CASSLAAGNQPQHF TGCGCCAGCAGCTTGGCGGCAGGGAATCAGCCCCAGCATTTT
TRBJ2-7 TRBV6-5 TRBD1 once CASRLTGGSYEQYF TGTGCCAGCAGATTAACAGGGGGCTCCTACGAGCAGTACTTC
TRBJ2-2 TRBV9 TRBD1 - CASSVPRTGLDTGELFF TGTGCCAGCAGCGTACCGCGGACAGGGTTGGACACCGGGGAGCTGTTTTTT
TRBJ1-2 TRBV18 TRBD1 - CASSPGQDYGYTF TGTGCCAGCTCACCGGGACAGGACTATGGCTACACCTTC
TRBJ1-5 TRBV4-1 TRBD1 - CASSQDIRGNQPQHF TGCGCCAGCAGCCAAGATATCAGGGGGAATCAGCCCCAGCATTTT
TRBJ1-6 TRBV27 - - CASSPGSWAPLHF TGTGCCAGCAGTCCCGGGAGTTGGGCACCCCTCCACTTT
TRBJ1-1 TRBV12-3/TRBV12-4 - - CASSLIGGSEAFF TGTGCCAGCAGTTTAATCGGCGGAAGTGAAGCTTTCTTT
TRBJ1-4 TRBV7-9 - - CASSPPPGITNEKLFF TGTGCCAGCAGCCCCCCTCCAGGTATCACTAATGAAAAACTGTTTTTT
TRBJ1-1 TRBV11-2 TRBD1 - CASSLGGARGFLRNTEAFF TGTGCCAGCAGCTTAGGTGGGGCCAGGGGGTTCCTTCGGAACACTGAAGCTTTCTTT
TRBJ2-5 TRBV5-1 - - CASSSGVQETQYF TGCGCCAGCAGCTCCGGGGTCCAAGAGACCCAGTACTTC
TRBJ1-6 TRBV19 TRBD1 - CASSITGGPSPLHF TGTGCCAGTAGTATCACAGGGGGCCCTTCGCCCCTCCACTTT
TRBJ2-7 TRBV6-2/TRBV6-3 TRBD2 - CASSSPTSGKSQYF TGTGCCAGCAGTTCCCCTACTAGCGGGAAATCGCAGTACTTC
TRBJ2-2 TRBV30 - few CAWSEGDSDTGELFF TGTGCCTGGAGTGAAGGAGACTCGGACACCGGGGAGCTGTTTTTT
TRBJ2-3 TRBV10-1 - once CASSRAAADTQYF TGCGCCAGCAGCCGCGCGGCGGCAGATACGCAGTATTTT
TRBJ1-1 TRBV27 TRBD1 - CASSLTGFLRTEAFF TGTGCCAGCAGTTTGACAGGGTTTTTGCGCACTGAAGCTTTCTTT
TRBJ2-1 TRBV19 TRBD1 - CASSIWGTGGYNEQFF TGTGCCAGTAGTATATGGGGGACAGGGGGCTACAATGAGCAGTTCTTC
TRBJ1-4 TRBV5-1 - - CASSRALGAEKLFF TGCGCCAGCAGCCGGGCCCTTGGGGCGGAAAAACTGTTTTTT
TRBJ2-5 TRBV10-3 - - CAISHDDKTQYF TGTGCCATCTCCCACGATGACAAGACCCAGTACTTC
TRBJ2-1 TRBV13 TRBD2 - CASSPGLAGGIFRNEQFF TGTGCCAGCAGCCCCGGACTAGCGGGAGGGATCTTTCGTAATGAGCAGTTCTTC
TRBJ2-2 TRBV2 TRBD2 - CASTVSSGHTGELFF TGTGCCAGCACGGTCTCTAGCGGGCACACCGGGGAGCTGTTTTTT
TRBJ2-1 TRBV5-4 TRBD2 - CASSLGLAAHSYNEQFF TGTGCCAGCAGCTTGGGGCTAGCGGCCCACTCCTACAATGAGCAGTTCTTC
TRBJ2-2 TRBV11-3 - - CASSLLAGGLRSTGELFF TGTGCCAGCAGCTTATTGGCGGGCGGGCTAAGAAGTACCGGGGAGCTGTTTTTT
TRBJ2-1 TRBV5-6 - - CASTRNRVGDEQFF TGTGCCAGCACCCGAAACAGGGTTGGAGATGAGCAGTTCTTC
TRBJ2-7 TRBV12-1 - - CASSPYALAGGSSYEQYF TGTGCCAGCAGCCCTTACGCGCTAGCGGGAGGGAGTTCCTACGAGCAGTACTTC
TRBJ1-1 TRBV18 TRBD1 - CASSPSEDRLYEAFF TGTGCCAGCTCACCTTCCGAGGACAGGTTGTACGAAGCTTTCTTT
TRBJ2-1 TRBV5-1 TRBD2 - CASSLTSGVNEQFF TGCGCCAGCAGCTTGACTAGCGGGGTCAATGAGCAGTTCTTC
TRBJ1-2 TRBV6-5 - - CASSTEGRPGYTF TGTGCCAGCAGTACGGAGGGACGGCCAGGCTACACCTTC
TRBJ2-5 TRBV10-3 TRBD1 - CAIKGAEETQYF TGTGCCATCAAGGGGGCTGAGGAGACCCAGTACTTC
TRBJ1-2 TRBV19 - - CASKKERTDFYGYTF TGTGCCAGTAAAAAAGAAAGGACAGATTTCTATGGCTACACCTTC
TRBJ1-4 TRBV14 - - CASSLRKRGYDQELFF TGTGCCAGCAGCCTCAGAAAACGGGGGTACGACCAGGAACTGTTTTTT
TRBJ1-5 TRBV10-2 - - CASHSGVSNQPQHF TGCGCCAGCCACTCGGGGGTAAGCAATCAGCCCCAGCATTTT
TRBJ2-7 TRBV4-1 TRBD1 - CASSQGQGSYEQYF TGCGCCAGCAGCCAAGGACAGGGTAGCTACGAGCAGTACTTC
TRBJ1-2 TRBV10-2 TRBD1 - CASLEFGARGNYGYTF TGCGCCAGCCTAGAGTTCGGGGCCAGGGGGAACTATGGCTACACCTTC
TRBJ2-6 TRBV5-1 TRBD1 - CASSPWGQGAGGANVLTF TGCGCCAGCAGCCCCTGGGGACAGGGGGCAGGTGGGGCCAACGTCCTGACTTTC
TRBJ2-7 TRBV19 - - CASSIGGGTRSYEQYF TGTGCCAGTAGTATAGGCGGCGGGACCCGCTCCTACGAGCAGTACTTC
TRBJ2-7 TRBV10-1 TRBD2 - CASSEMVAGKQDF TGCGCCAGCAGTGAGATGGTAGCGGGGAAGCAAGACTTC